This T cell receptor beta chain derives from a study of T cell changes during pregnancy in multiple sclerosis. Here immunoSEQ multiplex PCR was the method, and the copy in TCRdb shows in-frame clones only, minus some. The sample lists approximately 40,000 clones, around 90% occurring once. The CDR3 consists of 16 residues. J gave up 8 bases and V 5 bases, and 9 bases lay outside the gene matches. Germline V gene lookup returns CDR1 PRHDT and CDR2 FYEKMQ (reference sequence). This TCR derives from a female donor with multiple sclerosis, enrolled in a pregnancy study. V usage is TRBV13 and J usage is TRBJ1-4, with 12 bases identical to TRBD1. The sample consisted of CD4+ T cells from peripheral blood mononuclear cells, taken in the third trimester of pregnancy. CDR3 loop: CASSERGTGGREKLFF. CDR3 DNA: TGTGCCAGCAGCGAAAGGGGGACAGGGGGCAGGGAAAAACTGTTTTTT.